Below are 20 T cell receptor beta chains sequenced from a single sample in a study of blood T cells in healthy people across ages. A second roughly 7 to 11 cycle PCR used barcoded and J-beta primers. A single record per CDR3 protein comes from TCRdb applying MiXCR to the 5' RACE reads. The data contain 1.5 million to 1.9 million distinct CDR3 sequences, roughly 43% of them singletons. The sample consisted of blood. Receptor source: a woman in her late teens or twenties in good health.

The chain employs TRBV2 and TRBJ2-3; 7 bases match TRBD1. Germline V gene data show CDR1 as SNHLY and CDR2 as FYNNEI. The CDR3 loop spans 14 amino acids. Trimming at V came to 11 bases and at J to 2 bases, leaving 10 bases not matched to a gene. The DNA of the CDR3 is TGTGCCGGCCGCCCGGGACAGATCACAGATACGCAGTATTTT. Its translation: CAGRPGQITDTQYF.

There are a few counts of this clonotype. This chain uses TRBV29-1 with TRBJ1-2; D is undetermined. The germline gives CDR1 SQVTM, CDR2 ANQGSEA. The CDR3 contains 12 residues. V gave up 6 bases and J gave up 3 bases, with 11 bases separating them. The CDR3 bases are TGCAGCGTACCCGGAGCAGACTATGGCTACACCTTC. Residues: CSVPGADYGYTF.

The chain has TRBV3-1 and TRBJ2-2; D perhaps matches TRBD1 (6 bases). V lost 4 bases to trimming and J lost 0 bases, with 15 bases between them. Germline CDR1 reads LGHDT; CDR2 reads YNNKEL (reference sequence). The CDR3 sequence is 17 residues long. CDR3 residues: CASSRDWGPPNTGELFF. The CDR3 nucleotides read TGTGCCAGCAGCCGCGATTGGGGGCCCCCGAACACCGGGGAGCTGTTTTTT. The full variable domain, with the rest looked up from reference TRBV3-1 and TRBJ2-2, is DTAVSQTPKYLVTQMGNDKSIKCEQNLGHDTMYWYKQDSKKFLKIMFSYNNKELIINETVPNRFSPKSPDKAHLNLHINSLELGDSAVYFCASSRDWGPPNTGELFFGEGSRLTVL.

The chain has TRBV7-9 and TRBJ1-1; a weak D match, TRBD1 (5 bases). The germline V gene encodes CDR1 SEHNR and CDR2 FQNEAQ (reference sequence). The length of the CDR3 is 14 residues. The V gene lost 6 bases and the J gene lost 1 base, with 12 bases spanning the gap. The CDR3 here is CASRAGTSNTEAFF. DNA for the CDR3: TGTGCCAGCAGGGCCGGGACTTCGAACACTGAAGCTTTCTTT.

J is TRBJ2-7 and V is TRBV25-1, with D possibly matching TRBD1 (5 bases). The CDR3 runs to 13 residues. The V end lost 1 base, the J end lost 6 bases, and 10 bases lay between the germline ends. Germline lookup yields CDR1 MGHDK and CDR2 SYGVNS. The CDR3 region is CASSELGESEQYF. The DNA of the CDR3 is TGTGCCAGCAGTGAATTAGGGGAAAGCGAGCAGTACTTC.

The J gene is TRBJ2-1, the V gene TRBV3-1, with 10 nucleotides matching TRBD2. The CDR3 spans 17 residues. Germline CDR1 is LGHDT and CDR2 is YNNKEL (reference sequence). After removal of 2 bases from V and 0 bases from J, the junction contained 4 bases not matched to a gene. CDR3 sequence: CASSQITSGASYNEQFF. The DNA of the CDR3 is TGTGCCAGCAGCCAAATTACTAGCGGGGCCTCCTACAATGAGCAGTTCTTC.

In DNA form, the CDR3 reads TGCAGTGCTCCATCAGGCGTTTCTGAAGCTTTCTTT. Encoded protein: CSAPSGVSEAFF. V gene TRBV20-1 combines with J gene TRBJ1-1, with D hard to call. Germline-derived CDR1 and CDR2 are DFQATT and SNEGSKA (reference sequence). CDR3 length equals 12 residues. Trimming took off 5 bases at V and 6 bases at J, with 13 bases between the two ends.

V gene TRBV10-3 combines with J gene TRBJ2-7, with 11 nucleotides matching TRBD2. The CDR3 extends over 17 amino acids. CDR1 and CDR2 (germline): ENHRY, SYGVKD. J was trimmed by 2 bases and V by 0 bases; bases with no gene match: 6. The chain's CDR3 is CAISESNPSGGTYEQYF. CDR3 DNA: TGTGCCATCAGTGAGTCGAACCCTAGCGGGGGGACCTACGAGCAGTACTTC.

With regard to this clonotype: This clone may be a read error of a much larger clone one base away. The rearrangement links TRBV7-2 to TRBJ2-3; D not resolved. The V end was cut by 1 base, the J end by 0 bases, with 11 bases between. Germline lookup yields CDR1 SGHTA and CDR2 FQGNSA. This CDR3 region has 16 residues. CDR3 DNA: TGTACCAGCAGCTTAGGCCCAGCGACTAGCACAGATACGCAGTATTTT. It translates to CTSSLGPATSTDTQYF.

This sequence joins TRBV5-1 and TRBJ2-5, with D possibly matching TRBD2 (6 bases). Trimming removed 4 bases from V and 2 bases from J, with 15 bases in between. The germline V gene encodes CDR1 SGHRS and CDR2 YFSETQ. The CDR3 length is 15 residues. CDR3 DNA sequence: TGCGCCAGCAGCCCTTCGACGGGGGATCAAGAGACCCAGTACTTC. This gives the protein CASSPSTGDQETQYF.

The chain is built from TRBV2 and TRBJ1-2; weak D call: TRBD1 (6 bases). Germline CDR1 reads SNHLY; CDR2 reads FYNNEI. There are 12 residues in the CDR3. Trimming took off 7 bases at V and 9 bases at J, with 15 bases between the two ends. The CDR3 spells CASKYRAGSYTF. The CDR3 DNA reads as TGTGCCAGCAAATACAGGGCGGGTAGCTACACCTTC.

This clonotype turned up a few times. V usage is TRBV25-1 and J usage is TRBJ2-1; unclear D gene. The CDR3 is 15 residues long. V gave up 4 bases and J gave up 3 bases, with 13 bases separating them. Germline V gene lookup returns CDR1 MGHDK and CDR2 SYGVNS. This CDR3 is CASSVGATFYNEQFF. The CDR3 DNA sequence: TGTGCCAGCAGTGTCGGAGCAACCTTCTACAATGAGCAGTTCTTC. Filled out from reference TRBV25-1 and TRBJ2-1, the complete variable domain reads EADIYQTPRYLVIGTGKKITLECSQTMGHDKMYWYQQDPGMELHLIHYSYGVNSTEKGDLSSESTVSRIRTEHFPLTLESARPSHTSQYLCASSVGATFYNEQFFGPGTRLTVL.

The V and J genes are TRBV7-8 and TRBJ1-4; D uncertain. V was clipped by 6 bases and J by 6 bases, with 20 bases between them. The length of the CDR3 is 16 residues. Germline lookup yields CDR1 SGHVS and CDR2 FQNEAQ. DNA for the CDR3: TGTGCCAGCAGTAGTACCGGGCCAACGAGCGATGAAAAACTGTTTTTT. Translating gives CASSSTGPTSDEKLFF. Filled out from reference TRBV7-8 and TRBJ1-4, the complete variable domain reads GAGVSQSPRYKVAKRGQDVALRCDPISGHVSLFWYQQALGQGPEFLTYFQNEAQLDKSGLPSDRFFAERPEGSVSTLKIQRTQQEDSAVYLCASSSTGPTSDEKLFFGSGTQLSVL.

The V call is TRBV29-1, the J call TRBJ2-4; D unresolved. CDR1 and CDR2 from the germline V gene are SQVTM and ANQGSEA. V lost 2 bases and J 3 bases, leaving 8 bases between the germline ends. This CDR3 comprises 13 residues. The CDR3 DNA sequence: TGCAGCGTTGAACGTCCGGGCAAAAACATTCAGTACTTC. Protein: CSVERPGKNIQYF.

V gene TRBV5-1 combines with J gene TRBJ1-1; possible D gene TRBD1, 5 bases. There are 14 residues in the CDR3. CDR1 and CDR2 from the germline V gene are SGHRS and YFSETQ. Trimming took 2 bases from V and 3 from J, leaving 11 bases between them. The CDR3 protein is CASSLKGADTEAFF. The CDR3 coding sequence is TGCGCCAGCAGCTTAAAAGGGGCCGACACTGAAGCTTTCTTT.

Many counts were recorded for this clonotype. This chain joins TRBV7-2 and TRBJ1-5; weak D call: TRBD1 (5 bases). The CDR3 has 14 amino acids. The V end was cut by 3 bases, the J end by 3 bases, with 9 bases between. The germline gives CDR1 SGHTA, CDR2 FQGNSA. The CDR3 region is CASSFGHLNQPQHF. CDR3 nucleotide sequence: TGTGCCAGCAGCTTTGGACACCTCAATCAGCCCCAGCATTTT.

This clonotype has a handful of counts. This chain joins TRBV5-1 and TRBJ2-1, with 7 nucleotides matching TRBD2. Germline V gene data show CDR1 as SGHRS and CDR2 as YFSETQ. The V segment lost 4 bases and the J segment 4 bases; nucleotides outside the gene matches: 11. This CDR3 has 16 amino acids. CDR3 sequence: CASSQEGLPLYNEQFF. As DNA, the CDR3 is TGCGCCAGCAGCCAGGAGGGACTACCCCTTTACAATGAGCAGTTCTTC.

The V gene is TRBV6-2 or TRBV6-3, the J gene TRBJ2-1, with 7 bases that match TRBD1. The germline V gene encodes CDR1 MNHEY and CDR2 SVGEGT. The CDR3 extends over 13 amino acids. V lost 8 bases to trimming and J lost 2 bases; unmatched junction nucleotides: 3. In DNA form, the CDR3 reads TGTGCCAGCCTGGACAGGACCTACAATGAGCAGTTCTTC. The encoded protein is CASLDRTYNEQFF.

V gene TRBV2 combines with J gene TRBJ1-2; D is unclear. Germline loops: CDR1 SNHLY, CDR2 FYNNEI. V was shortened by 2 bases and J by 7 bases, with 14 bases between the two germline ends. This CDR3 region has 14 residues. For the CDR3, the DNA is TGTGCCAGCAGTGAACATCTAGGAGTATGTGGCTACACCTTC. Residues: CASSEHLGVCGYTF. The full variable domain, its missing parts supplied by reference TRBV2 and TRBJ1-2, is EPEVTQTPSHQVTQMGQEVILRCVPISNHLYFYWYRQILGQKVEFLVSFYNNEISEKSEIFDDQFSVERPDGSNFTLKIRSTKLEDSAMYFCASSEHLGVCGYTFGSGTRLTVV.

J is TRBJ2-4 and V is TRBV12-3 or TRBV12-4; a possible D gene is TRBD2 (7 bases). With 1 base removed from V and 3 bases from J, the gap between germline ends came to 19 bases. The length of the CDR3 is 18 residues. The CDR3 DNA reads as TGTGCCAGCAGTTTAGAGGAGCTGCAGGGGAGGGTCAAAAACATTCAGTACTTC. It is translated as CASSLEELQGRVKNIQYF.